This T cell receptor beta chain emerged from a study of CD8 T cells in Susac syndrome. Across the study: Sequenced Susac syndrome patients included roughly 6 with clinically active disease and roughly eight in remission.

Germline V gene sequence: CDR1 SNHLY, CDR2 FYNNEI. The V end was cut by 7 bases, the J end by 5 bases, with 19 bases between. The CDR3 is 15 residues long. RNA in amounts of roughly 0.45 to 1 ug was reverse transcribed with random hexamers. TCRdb used MiXCR to reprocess the immunoSEQ multiplex PCR reads, holding one entry per CDR3 protein. The table shows roughly 190,000 distinct CDR3 sequences, with around 95% occurring only once. The specimen was CD8+ T cells from PBMCs. The sequence came from a human donor with Susac syndrome. The chain joins TRBV2 to TRBJ2-3; either TRBD1 or TRBD2 may fit D (6 bases each). In nucleotides, the CDR3 is TGTGCCAGCACTCAAGAGGGGGGCTCCCTAGATACGCAGTATTTT. Translation gives CASTQEGGSLDTQYF.